This T cell receptor (beta chain) is drawn from a study of blood T cell repertoires in COVID-19. The CDR3 sequence is 14 residues long. Germline V gene data show CDR1 as SNHLY and CDR2 as FYNNEI. V was pared by 7 bases and J by 3 bases, with 5 bases of the junction left unmatched. Repertoires were generated with immunoSEQ multiplex PCR, while TCRdb's copy carries only in-frame clones and drops some. The sample holds fewer than 300,000 clones, 80% to 95% seen once. The sequenced material came from PBMCs or T cells enriched from blood (not recorded which). The chain employs TRBV2 and TRBJ2-3; 9 bases align to TRBD1. The clonotype originates from a young woman who had recovered from COVID-19. CDR3 DNA: TGTGCCAGCAAAACAGGGGGCGGGACAGATACGCAGTATTTT. Its translation: CASKTGGGTDTQYF.